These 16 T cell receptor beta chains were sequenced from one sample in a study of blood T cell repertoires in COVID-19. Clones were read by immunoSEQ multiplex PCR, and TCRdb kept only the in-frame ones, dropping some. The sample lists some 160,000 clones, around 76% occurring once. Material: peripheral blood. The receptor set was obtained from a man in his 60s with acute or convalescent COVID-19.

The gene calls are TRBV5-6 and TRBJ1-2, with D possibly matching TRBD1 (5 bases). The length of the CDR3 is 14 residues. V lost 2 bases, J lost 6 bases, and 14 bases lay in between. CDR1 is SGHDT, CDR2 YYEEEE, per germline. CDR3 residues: CASSFLGLDDGYTF. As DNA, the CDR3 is TGTGCCAGCAGCTTTTTGGGGCTGGATGATGGCTACACCTTC.

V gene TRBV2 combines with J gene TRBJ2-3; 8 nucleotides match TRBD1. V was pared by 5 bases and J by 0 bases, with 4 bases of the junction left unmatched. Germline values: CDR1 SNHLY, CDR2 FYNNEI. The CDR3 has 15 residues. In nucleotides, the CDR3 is TGTGCCAGCAGTACCGGACAGGGAAGCACAGATACGCAGTATTTT. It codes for CASSTGQGSTDTQYF. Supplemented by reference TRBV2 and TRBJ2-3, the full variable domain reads EPEVTQTPSHQVTQMGQEVILRCVPISNHLYFYWYRQILGQKVEFLVSFYNNEISEKSEIFDDQFSVERPDGSNFTLKIRSTKLEDSAMYFCASSTGQGSTDTQYFGPGTRLTVL.

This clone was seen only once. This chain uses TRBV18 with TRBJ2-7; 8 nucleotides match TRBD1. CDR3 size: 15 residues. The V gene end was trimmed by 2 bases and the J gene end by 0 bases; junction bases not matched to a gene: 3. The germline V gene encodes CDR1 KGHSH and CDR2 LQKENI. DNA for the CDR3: TGTGCCAGCTCACCATCTGGACAGGGCTCCTACGAGCAGTACTTC. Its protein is CASSPSGQGSYEQYF.

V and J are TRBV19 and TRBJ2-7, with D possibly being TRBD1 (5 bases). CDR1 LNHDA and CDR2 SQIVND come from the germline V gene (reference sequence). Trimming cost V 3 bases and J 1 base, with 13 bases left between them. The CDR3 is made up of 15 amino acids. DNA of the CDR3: TGTGCCAGTAGTATCCGCAGGGAATTGTCCTACGAGCAGTACTTC. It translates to CASSIRRELSYEQYF.

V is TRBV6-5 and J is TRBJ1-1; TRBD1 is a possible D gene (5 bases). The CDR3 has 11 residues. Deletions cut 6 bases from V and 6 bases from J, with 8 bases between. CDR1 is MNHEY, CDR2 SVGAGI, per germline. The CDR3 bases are TGTGCCAGCAGCAGGGCCTCTGAAGCTTTCTTT. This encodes CASSRASEAFF.

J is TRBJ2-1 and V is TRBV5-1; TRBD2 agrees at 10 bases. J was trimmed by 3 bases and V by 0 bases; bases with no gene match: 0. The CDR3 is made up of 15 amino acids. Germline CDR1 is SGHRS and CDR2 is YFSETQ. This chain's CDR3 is CASSLASGSYNEQFF. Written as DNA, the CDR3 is TGCGCCAGCAGCTTGGCTAGCGGGAGCTACAATGAGCAGTTCTTC.

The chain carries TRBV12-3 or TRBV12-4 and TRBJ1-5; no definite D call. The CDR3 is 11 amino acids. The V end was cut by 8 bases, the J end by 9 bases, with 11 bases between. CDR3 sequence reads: CASSRGGPQHF. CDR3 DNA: TGTGCCAGCTCACGAGGCGGGCCCCAGCATTTT.

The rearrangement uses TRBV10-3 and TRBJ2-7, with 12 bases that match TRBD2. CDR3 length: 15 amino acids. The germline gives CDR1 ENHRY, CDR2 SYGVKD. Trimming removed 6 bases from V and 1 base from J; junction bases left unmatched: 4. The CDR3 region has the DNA TGTGCCATCAGGGAGGGGACTAGCGGGTCCTACGAGCAGTACTTC. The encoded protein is CAIREGTSGSYEQYF.

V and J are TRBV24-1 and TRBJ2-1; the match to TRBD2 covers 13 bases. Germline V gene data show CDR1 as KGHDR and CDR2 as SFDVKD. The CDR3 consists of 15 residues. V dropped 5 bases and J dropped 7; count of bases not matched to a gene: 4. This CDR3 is CATSGTSGSGNEQFF. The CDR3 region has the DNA TGTGCCACCAGTGGGACTAGCGGGAGCGGGAATGAGCAGTTCTTC.

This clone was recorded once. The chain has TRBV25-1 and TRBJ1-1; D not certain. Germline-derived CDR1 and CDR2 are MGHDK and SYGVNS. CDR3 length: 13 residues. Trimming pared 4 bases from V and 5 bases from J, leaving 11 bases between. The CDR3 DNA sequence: TGTGCCAGCAGTGTGGGAGGGAGGACTGAAGCTTTCTTT. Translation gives CASSVGGRTEAFF.

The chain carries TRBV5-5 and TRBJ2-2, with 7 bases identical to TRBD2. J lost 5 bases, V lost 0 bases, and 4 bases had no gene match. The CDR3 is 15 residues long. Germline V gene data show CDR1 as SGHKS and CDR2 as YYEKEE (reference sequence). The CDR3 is CASSLGAGLTGELFF. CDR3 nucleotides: TGTGCCAGCAGCTTGGGGGCGGGACTAACCGGGGAGCTGTTTTTT.

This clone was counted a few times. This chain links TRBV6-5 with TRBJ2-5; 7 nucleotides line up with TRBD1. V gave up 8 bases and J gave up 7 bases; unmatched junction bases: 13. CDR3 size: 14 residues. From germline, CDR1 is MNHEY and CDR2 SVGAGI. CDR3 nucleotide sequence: TGTGCCAGCGCGCGGACAGGCCCCGAAGGGACCCAGTACTTC. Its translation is CASARTGPEGTQYF.

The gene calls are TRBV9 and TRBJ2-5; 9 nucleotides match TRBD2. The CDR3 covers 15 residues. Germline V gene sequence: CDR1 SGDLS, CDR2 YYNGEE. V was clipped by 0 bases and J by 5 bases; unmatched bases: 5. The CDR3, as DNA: TGTGCCAGCAGCGTAGGTGCGGGAGGGACGGAGACCCAGTACTTC. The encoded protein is CASSVGAGGTETQYF.

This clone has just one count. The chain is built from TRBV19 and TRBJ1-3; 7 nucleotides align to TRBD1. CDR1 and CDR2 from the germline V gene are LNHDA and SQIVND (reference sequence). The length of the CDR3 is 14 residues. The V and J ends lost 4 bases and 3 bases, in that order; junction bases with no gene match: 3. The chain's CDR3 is CASSTRGNGNTIYF. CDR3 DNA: TGTGCCAGTAGTACCAGGGGGAATGGAAACACCATATATTTT.

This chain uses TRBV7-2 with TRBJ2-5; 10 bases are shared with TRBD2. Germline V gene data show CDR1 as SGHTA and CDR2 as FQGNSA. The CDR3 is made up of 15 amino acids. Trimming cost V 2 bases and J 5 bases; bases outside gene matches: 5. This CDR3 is CASSLTSGRAETQYF. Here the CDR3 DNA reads TGTGCCAGCAGCTTAACAAGCGGGAGGGCGGAGACCCAGTACTTC.

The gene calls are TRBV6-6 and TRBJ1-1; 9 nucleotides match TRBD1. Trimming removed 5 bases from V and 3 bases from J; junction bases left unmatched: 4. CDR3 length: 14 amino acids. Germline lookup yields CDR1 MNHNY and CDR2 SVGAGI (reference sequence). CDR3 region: CASSHRDRDTEAFF. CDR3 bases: TGTGCCAGCAGTCACCGGGACAGGGACACTGAAGCTTTCTTT.